Listed below are T cell receptor beta chains from one sample, sequenced in a study of OX40 agonist ivuxolimab in advanced cancers. Data came from immunoSEQ multiplex PCR; TCRdb stores just in-frame clones and leaves some out. The data hold roughly 10,000 clones, with approximately 91% observed a single time. The input for sequencing was CD4+ or CD8+ T cells sorted from blood, taken in a trial of the OX40 agonist ivuxolimab. The source is an adult with an advanced solid tumor such as melanoma, head and neck, liver or kidney cancer. The CDR3 runs from the conserved cysteine through the conserved F or W. A D gene is named only where the DNA matches it firmly. Size values are once, few and many counts, or a class for expanded clones, and some rows have none.

j_gene | d_gene | abundance | v_gene | CDR3nt | CDR3aa
TRBJ2-7 | . | . | TRBV29-1 | TGCAGCGGAAGCTGGGAGCAGTACTTC | CSGSWEQYF
TRBJ1-6 | . | . | TRBV14 | TGTGCCAGCAGCCCTCTGGAACTTCCCTCACCCCTCCACTTT | CASSPLELPSPLHF
TRBJ2-3 | . | . | TRBV9 | TGTGCCAGCAGCGGGGACGGGGGAGGCACAGATACGCAGTATTTT | CASSGDGGGTDTQYF
TRBJ2-7 | TRBD1 | . | TRBV7-9 | TGTGCCAGCAGCCCGGACAGGGGGTTTGTCTACGAGCAGTACTTC | CASSPDRGFVYEQYF
TRBJ1-1 | . | . | TRBV14 | TGTGCCAGCAGCCAGGGGATCCGGGACATTAAGGTAGAAGCTTTCTTT | CASSQGIRDIKVEAFF
TRBJ1-3 | . | . | TRBV5-6 | TGTGCCAGCAGCTTGTCCCCCGTCCTTGGGGCTGGAAACACCATATATTTT | CASSLSPVLGAGNTIYF
TRBJ2-7 | TRBD1 | . | TRBV11-3 | TGTGCCAGCAGCTTAGTGGCAGGGGGCTCCTACGAGCAGTACTTC | CASSLVAGGSYEQYF
TRBJ2-3 | . | . | TRBV25-1 | TGTGCCAGCAGTGTACAGGGCACAGATACGCAGTATTTT | CASSVQGTDTQYF
TRBJ2-2 | TRBD2 | . | TRBV25-1 | TGTGCCAGCACCCAAACGGGAGGGTTGGGGACCGGGGAGCTGTTTTTT | CASTQTGGLGTGELFF
TRBJ1-1 | . | . | TRBV11-2 | TGTGCCAGCAGCTTAGATGACGAAGGCACTGAAGCTTTCTTT | CASSLDDEGTEAFF
TRBJ2-7 | TRBD1 | few | TRBV29-1 | TGCAGCGTTGACTTATGGGGACAGGGAGGGGAGCAGTACTTC | CSVDLWGQGGEQYF
TRBJ1-1 | . | . | TRBV29-1 | TGCAGCGTTGTAACAGGGAACACTGAAGCTTTCTTT | CSVVTGNTEAFF
TRBJ2-7 | TRBD2 | . | TRBV27 | TGTGCCAGCAGGCCGGGGGGGGGCGAGCAGTACTTC | CASRPGGGEQYF
TRBJ2-2 | . | . | TRBV5-6 | TGTGCCAGCAGCTTGGCCAAGGGGGGGAACACCGGGGAGCTGTTTTTT | CASSLAKGGNTGELFF
TRBJ1-1 | . | . | TRBV19 | TGTGCCAGTAGTATTAGTCTGAACACTGAAGCTTTCTTT | CASSISLNTEAFF
TRBJ1-3 | . | . | TRBV7-2 | TGTGCCAGCAGCTTGGGGCTTGGCTCTGGAAACACCATATATTTT | CASSLGLGSGNTIYF
TRBJ2-7 | . | . | TRBV11-2 | TGTGCCAGCAGCCATGGCGGGGGCGACGAGCAGTACTTC | CASSHGGGDEQYF
TRBJ2-5 | . | . | TRBV5-8 | TGTGCCAGCAGCCCCGGGCGGGGCCGGGAGACCCAGTACTTC | CASSPGRGRETQYF
TRBJ1-2 | . | . | TRBV10-2 | TGCGCCAGCAGTGAAGGATATGGCTACACCTTC | CASSEGYGYTF
TRBJ2-3 | . | . | TRBV7-2 | TGTGCCAGCACCCCACAGGGGGGGACAGATACGCAGTATTTT | CASTPQGGTDTQYF
TRBJ2-4 | TRBD1 | . | TRBV7-9 | TGTGCCAGCAGCAGGATCGTCACAGAGACAGGGGGAGGCTTGGACATTCAGTACTTC | CASSRIVTETGGGLDIQYF
TRBJ2-2 | . | . | TRBV6-5 | TGTGCCAGCAGTTACTACAAGAACACCGGGGAGCTGTTTTTT | CASSYYKNTGELFF
TRBJ1-5 | . | . | TRBV5-5 | TGTGCCAGCAGCTTGGATTGGAGGGGGGATCAGCCCCAGCATTTT | CASSLDWRGDQPQHF
TRBJ1-6 | . | . | TRBV19 | TGTGCCAGTAGTATGATCGGCAGCAATTCACCCCTCCACTTT | CASSMIGSNSPLHF
TRBJ2-6 | . | medium-sized | TRBV28 | TGTGCCAGCAGTTTACTCCACATTTCGGGACCTATTAGCTCTGGGGCCAACGTCCTGACTTTC | CASSLLHISGPISSGANVLTF
TRBJ1-2 | . | . | TRBV9 | TGTGCCAGCAGCAAAAATGACAATAACTATGGCTACACCTTC | CASSKNDNNYGYTF
TRBJ2-2 | . | few | TRBV2 | TGTGCCAGCAGTCCGGGACCGAACACCGGGGAGCTGTTTTTT | CASSPGPNTGELFF
TRBJ1-5 | . | . | TRBV6-6 | TGTGCCAGCAGTTACCCGACCAAGGGCAGGGTTCAGCCCCAGCATTTT | CASSYPTKGRVQPQHF
TRBJ2-5 | TRBD1 | . | TRBV6-1 | TGTGCCAGCAATACGGACAGGCGAGAGACCCAGTACTTC | CASNTDRRETQYF
TRBJ1-1 | . | . | TRBV2 | TGTGCCAGCAGTGAAGCGGTACAGGGGAACACTGAAGCTTTCTTT | CASSEAVQGNTEAFF
TRBJ2-7 | TRBD1 | . | TRBV5-6 | TGTGCCAGCAGCTACCGGGACAGGGCCTACGAGCAGTACTTC | CASSYRDRAYEQYF
TRBJ2-1 | TRBD2 | . | TRBV7-2 | TGTGCCAGCAGCTTAGCGGGGGGGTACTACAATGAGCAGTTCTTC | CASSLAGGYYNEQFF
TRBJ1-6 | . | . | TRBV7-9 | TGTGCCAGCAGCTGGAGTAGGGAATTGAGTTCACCCCTCCACTTT | CASSWSRELSSPLHF
TRBJ1-5 | . | . | TRBV6-1 | TGTGCCAGCAGTGAAGCGGGGGAGTTGAGGCCCCAGCATTTT | CASSEAGELRPQHF
TRBJ2-1 | . | . | TRBV7-9 | TGTGCCAGCAGCTTAGTAGGGAGCTCCTACAATGAGCAGTTCTTC | CASSLVGSSYNEQFF
TRBJ1-4 | . | . | TRBV16 | TGTGCCAGCAGCCCTCCGGGTAAAAATGAAAAACTGTTTTTT | CASSPPGKNEKLFF
TRBJ2-5 | TRBD1 | . | TRBV7-9 | TGTGCCAGCAGCGACAGGGCGGAAGAGACCCAGTACTTC | CASSDRAEETQYF
TRBJ1-2 | . | . | TRBV9 | TGTGCCAGCAGCGTTTCGGGGCCAAGCTATGGCTACACCTTC | CASSVSGPSYGYTF
TRBJ2-7 | TRBD2 | . | TRBV27 | TGTGCCAGCAGTTTTGGGCTAGCGGGGGCCTACGAGCAGTACTTC | CASSFGLAGAYEQYF
TRBJ2-1 | TRBD2 | . | TRBV11-3 | TGTGCCAGCAGCTACGGGGGGAATGAGCAGTTCTTC | CASSYGGNEQFF
TRBJ1-1 | . | . | TRBV19 | TGTGCCAGTAATACGGTTGGGAACACTGAAGCTTTCTTT | CASNTVGNTEAFF
TRBJ2-1 | TRBD1 | . | TRBV28 | TGTGCCAGCAGCCTCCGGGACAGGGACAATGAGCAGTTCTTC | CASSLRDRDNEQFF
TRBJ2-5 | TRBD2 | . | TRBV6-1 | TGTGCCAGCAGTGAAGCATACAGTAGCGGGAACCAAGAGACCCAGTACTTC | CASSEAYSSGNQETQYF
TRBJ2-5 | . | . | TRBV5-1 | TGCGCCAGCAGCTTGGGACCTAGTGGGGAGACCCAGTACTTC | CASSLGPSGETQYF
TRBJ2-1 | . | . | TRBV5-6 | TGTGCCAGCAGCTTGGCAGGGGGGGCCTACAATGAGCAGTTCTTC | CASSLAGGAYNEQFF
TRBJ2-7 | . | . | TRBV9 | TGTGCCAGCAGCGCGGGGGGCGCAAGCTCCTACGAGCAGTACTTC | CASSAGGASSYEQYF
TRBJ2-3 | TRBD2 | . | TRBV5-4 | TGTGCCAGCAGCCCCTGGGGAGGGAGCACAGATACGCAGTATTTT | CASSPWGGSTDTQYF